Only a few counts were recorded for the clone carrying this T cell receptor (beta chain). The target antigen is unknown. This entry is derived from a study of response to subunit inactivated influenza vaccine. Overall study findings and caveats: Few additional T cells are recruited per seasonal influenza vaccination, authors suggested.

Germline CDR1 is DFQATT and CDR2 is SNEGSKA (reference sequence). CDR3 size: 13 residues. V shed 4 bases and J shed 4 bases, with 10 bases lying between them. TCRdb used MiXCR to reprocess the RT-PCR reads, holding one entry per CDR3 protein. The data show around 570,000 distinct CDR3 sequences, with around 8% seen just once and about an eighth held by the top ten. Sequenced here: PBMCs from blood, sampled less than 30 months after vaccination. J is TRBJ1-4 and V is TRBV20-1; D is unresolved. The receptor was isolated from a man aged 50 to 69 who received an inactivated influenza vaccine. The CDR3 is CSANKEINEKLFF. CDR3 DNA: TGCAGTGCTAACAAGGAGATTAATGAAAAACTGTTTTTT.